Listed here are 9 T cell receptor beta chains from one sample, sequenced in a study of blood T cell repertoires in COVID-19. Here immunoSEQ multiplex PCR was the method, and the copy in TCRdb shows in-frame clones only, minus some. Of hundreds of thousands of clones detected, approximately 86% appear once; the ten largest clones hold over 2%. What was sequenced was peripheral blood. The receptor source for this set is a young woman who had recovered from COVID-19.

The V gene is TRBV6-2 or TRBV6-3, the J gene TRBJ1-5; 9 bases are a match to TRBD1. CDR3 size: 15 residues. V was clipped by 6 bases and J by 7 bases; unmatched bases: 10. Germline V gene data show CDR1 as MNHEY and CDR2 as SVGEGT. The CDR3 nucleotides are TGTGCCAGCAGCCCCGCCTACAGGGGGCCCCAGCCCCAGCATTTT. Its protein is CASSPAYRGPQPQHF.

The chain couples TRBV3-1 (or the pseudogene TRBV3-2) to TRBJ1-5; tentatively, D is TRBD1 (5 bases). This CDR3 region has 11 residues. Trimming took off 6 bases at V and 7 bases at J, with 7 bases between the two ends. CDR1 and CDR2 (germline): LGHDT, YNNKEL (reference sequence). The CDR3: CASRGPQPQHF. The CDR3 DNA is TGTGCCAGCAGGGGGCCCCAGCCCCAGCATTTT.

This CDR3 is CASTGDRGDYYGYTF. CDR3 nucleotides: TGTGCCAGCACGGGGGACAGGGGTGATTACTATGGCTACACCTTC. The V call is TRBV19, the J call TRBJ1-2; 10 bases line up with TRBD1. Trimming at V came to 9 bases and at J to 3 bases, leaving 10 bases not matched to a gene. CDR1 and CDR2 (germline): LNHDA, SQIVND (reference sequence). CDR3 size: 15 residues. The complete variable domain, with remaining parts taken from reference TRBV19 and TRBJ1-2, reads DGGITQSPKYLFRKEGQNVTLSCEQNLNHDAMYWYRQDPGQGLRLIYYSQIVNDFQKGDIAEGYSVSREKKESFPLTVTSAQKNPTAFYLCASTGDRGDYYGYTFGSGTRLTVV.

The chain links TRBV18 to TRBJ1-1; 7 nucleotides line up with TRBD1. Germline CDR1 KGHSH, CDR2 LQKENI. Germline trimming cut 2 bases from V and 4 bases from J; bases unmatched to any gene: 4. The CDR3 consists of 14 residues. In DNA form, the CDR3 reads TGTGCCAGCTCACCAACGACAGGGAGCACTGAAGCTTTCTTT. It codes for CASSPTTGSTEAFF.

The V gene is TRBV19, the J gene TRBJ1-2; D not certain. Germline V gene data show CDR1 as LNHDA and CDR2 as SQIVND (reference sequence). V dropped 8 bases and J dropped 0 bases, with 10 bases sitting between them. This CDR3 has 13 amino acids. In DNA form, the CDR3 reads TGTGCCAGTGTCGCCGGGGCTAACTATGGCTACACCTTC. It specifies CASVAGANYGYTF.

This clone was detected only a few times. The J gene is TRBJ1-1, the V gene TRBV7-8; tentative D call: TRBD1 (5 bases). V shed 6 bases and J shed 5 bases, with 19 bases lying between them. The CDR3 runs to 15 residues. Per the germline V gene, CDR1 is SGHVS and CDR2 is FQNEAQ. The CDR3 reads CASSQFWAGGTEAFF. The CDR3 nucleotides read TGTGCCAGCAGTCAATTCTGGGCCGGGGGGACTGAAGCTTTCTTT. Looking up the rest from reference TRBV7-8 and TRBJ1-1 gives the full variable domain: GAGVSQSPRYKVAKRGQDVALRCDPISGHVSLFWYQQALGQGPEFLTYFQNEAQLDKSGLPSDRFFAERPEGSVSTLKIQRTQQEDSAVYLCASSQFWAGGTEAFFGQGTRLTVV.

The CDR3 sequence is CASSVDPAGGNYEQYF. CDR3 nucleotides: TGTGCCAGCAGCGTAGATCCAGCGGGAGGTAACTACGAGCAGTACTTC. The chain recombines TRBV9 with TRBJ2-7; TRBD2 aligns across 9 bases. From germline, CDR1 is SGDLS and CDR2 YYNGEE. V shed 0 bases, J shed 3 bases, and the junction held 7 bases outside the gene matches. The CDR3 length is 16 residues.

The chain employs TRBV30 and TRBJ1-1; unclear D gene. Trimming took 2 bases from V and 6 from J, leaving 10 bases between them. Germline V CDR1 and CDR2: GTSNPN, SVGIG (reference sequence). This CDR3 spans 12 amino acids. Written as DNA, the CDR3 is TGTGCCTGGAGTTCAGGTTTTCCTGAAGCTTTCTTT. Encoded protein: CAWSSGFPEAFF.

The chain couples TRBV4-3 to TRBJ2-2; a possible D gene is TRBD2 (5 bases). V dropped 2 bases and J dropped 7 bases, with 20 bases sitting between them. In germline, CDR1 is LGHNA, CDR2 YSLEER. The CDR3 is 17 residues long. The DNA for the CDR3 is TGCGCCAGCAGCCAACTATGGACTGATCTCGAGGGCGGGGAGCTGTTTTTT. Encoded protein: CASSQLWTDLEGGELFF.